This T cell receptor (beta chain) emerged from a study of blood T cell repertoires in COVID-19. Libraries were prepared by immunoSEQ multiplex PCR; TCRdb keeps only in-frame clonotypes and omits some of them. The sample includes more than 200,000 clones, roughly 90% of them seen just once. V was shortened by 5 bases and J by 2 bases, with 15 bases between the two germline ends. CDR3 length: 15 amino acids. Germline values: CDR1 LNHDA, CDR2 SQIVND (reference sequence). The chain carries TRBV19 and TRBJ1-1; TRBD1 is a possible D gene (6 bases). The receptor's source is a woman aged 25 to 39 who had recovered from COVID-19. Material for sequencing was PBMCs or T cells enriched from blood (not recorded which). The DNA for the CDR3 is TGTGCCAGTAGTTTAAGAGGCAGGGGAAACACTGAAGCTTTCTTT. Its translation is CASSLRGRGNTEAFF.